Each of the 32 T cell receptor beta chains below was sequenced from the same sample in a study of blood T cell repertoires in COVID-19. The method was immunoSEQ multiplex PCR; TCRdb's version includes in-frame clones alone and lacks a portion of them. The repertoire holds some 150,000 clones, 75% to 90% seen once, with roughly 3.9% in the top ten. The sequenced material came from PBMCs or T cells enriched from blood (not recorded which). The source of these receptors is a man aged 45-65 years who had recovered from COVID-19.

The V and J genes are TRBV7-3 and TRBJ1-2; no reliable D call. Between the trimmed V and J ends, which lost 2 bases and 4 bases, there was a span of 11 bases. CDR1 is SGHTA, CDR2 FQGTGA, per germline. The CDR3 has 14 residues. CDR3 nucleotides: TGTGCCAGCAGCTTACGGGAGTCCGGCTATGGCTACACCTTC. Protein product: CASSLRESGYGYTF.

The V gene is TRBV5-1, the J gene TRBJ2-7; the match to TRBD1 covers 11 bases. Germline V lookup: CDR1 SGHRS, CDR2 YFSETQ. CDR3 length: 13 amino acids. The junction had 4 bases not matched to a gene; V was cut back by 4 bases and J by 7 bases. The CDR3 loop is CASSPGTGGEQYV. In DNA, the CDR3 is TGCGCCAGCAGCCCCGGGACAGGGGGAGAGCAGTACGTC.

The rearrangement uses TRBV7-7 and TRBJ2-1, with TRBD2 identical over 13 bases. The germline V gene has CDR1 SSHAT and CDR2 FNYEAQ (reference sequence). The CDR3 covers 16 residues. Losses at the gene ends were 5 bases for V and 7 bases for J; bases not matched to a gene: 8. The CDR3 DNA follows: TGTGCCAGCAGCATGGGACTAGCGGGATTGGGGAATGAGCAGTTCTTC. This sequence encodes CASSMGLAGLGNEQFF.

The rearrangement links TRBV11-2 to TRBJ1-6, with 7 positions matching TRBD1. J was trimmed by 7 bases and V by 5 bases; bases with no gene match: 8. The germline gives CDR1 SGHAT, CDR2 FQNNGV. The CDR3 sequence is 15 residues long. The CDR3 protein is CASSVDRTKNSPLHF. The CDR3 nucleotides are TGTGCCAGCAGCGTGGACAGGACGAAAAATTCACCCCTCCACTTT.

The J gene is TRBJ2-2, the V gene TRBV5-1, with TRBD1 matching 12 bases. With V trimmed by 5 bases and J by 4 bases, 6 bases remained unmatched. This CDR3 spans 16 amino acids. Germline V gives CDR1 SGHRS, CDR2 YFSETQ. CDR3 in amino acids: CASRKGTGGSTGELFF. CDR3 nucleotide sequence: TGCGCCAGCAGGAAGGGGACAGGGGGCAGCACCGGGGAGCTGTTTTTT.

The chain combines TRBV28 with TRBJ2-1; D is undetermined. The CDR3 spans 12 residues. In germline, CDR1 is MDHEN, CDR2 SYDVKM. Trimming took off 7 bases at V and 7 bases at J, with 11 bases between the two ends. The CDR3 loop reads CASTHQRNEQFF. The CDR3 nucleotides read TGTGCCAGCACCCACCAGCGAAATGAGCAGTTCTTC.

The J gene is TRBJ2-1, the V gene TRBV21-1; TRBD2, the table's D call, was not compared with the DNA. TRBV21-1 is given as a pseudogene. The CDR3 covers 16 residues. The CDR3 sequence: CASSKAGTSGYNEQFF. The CDR3 nucleotides are TGTGCCAGCAGCAAAGCGGGGACTAGCGGATACAATGAGCAGTTCTTC.

The V and J genes are TRBV9 and TRBJ1-5; D remains ambiguous. This CDR3 has 13 residues. V was cut by 3 bases and J by 3 bases, with 7 bases left in between. The germline CDR1 and CDR2 sequences are SGDLS and YYNGEE. The CDR3 DNA sequence: TGTGCCAGCAGCGGTGCGCCCAATCAGCCCCAGCATTTT. As protein: CASSGAPNQPQHF.

The chain is built from TRBV10-3 and TRBJ2-2, with TRBD2 identical over 15 bases. Germline CDR1 reads ENHRY; CDR2 reads SYGVKD. V was clipped by 2 bases and J by 2 bases; unmatched bases: 3. CDR3 length: 18 amino acids. The CDR3 region has the DNA TGTGCCATCAGTGAGGGACTAGCGGGGGGGGATAACACCGGGGAGCTGTTTTTT. Translation gives CAISEGLAGGDNTGELFF.

This clone appeared once. The rearrangement uses TRBV19 and TRBJ2-2, with 15 bases fitting TRBD2. The CDR3 length is 18 residues. The V gene end was trimmed by 5 bases and the J gene end by 4 bases; junction bases not matched to a gene: 8. Germline V gene lookup returns CDR1 LNHDA and CDR2 SQIVND (reference sequence). In DNA, the CDR3 is TGTGCCAGTAGTCGCCGGACTAGCGGGGGGGCGGGCACCGGGGAGCTGTTTTTT. This codes for CASSRRTSGGAGTGELFF.

V is TRBV19 and J is TRBJ1-5; D ambiguous. Trimming took 5 bases from V and 1 from J, leaving 15 bases between them. Germline values: CDR1 LNHDA, CDR2 SQIVND (reference sequence). The CDR3 has 16 amino acids. In nucleotides, the CDR3 is TGTGCCAGTAGTCCCACGGGGTCCACAAGCAATCAGCCCCAGCATTTT. As protein: CASSPTGSTSNQPQHF.

The chain joins TRBV20-1 to TRBJ2-7; D gene ambiguous. This CDR3 is 11 amino acids long. The germline V gene has CDR1 DFQATT and CDR2 SNEGSKA (reference sequence). V shed 0 bases and J shed 6 bases, with 6 bases lying between them. CDR3 amino acids: CSARDIGEQYV. The CDR3 DNA is TGCAGTGCTAGAGATATCGGCGAGCAGTACGTC.

The V and J genes are TRBV30 and TRBJ2-3; D gene unclear. CDR3 size: 11 residues. The ends were cut back, 0 bases at V and 6 bases at J, with 4 bases in the middle. The germline gives CDR1 GTSNPN, CDR2 SVGIG (reference sequence). This CDR3 is CAWSVRDTQYF. CDR3 DNA: TGTGCCTGGAGTGTCAGGGATACGCAGTATTTT. Combining the CDR3 with reference TRBV30 and TRBJ2-3 gives the whole variable domain SQTIHQWPATLVQPVGSPLSLECTVEGTSNPNLYWYRQAAGRGLQLLFYSVGIGQISSEVPQNLSASRPQDRQFILSSKKLLLSDSGFYLCAWSVRDTQYFGPGTRLTVL.

The V call is TRBV4-1, the J call TRBJ1-5; 7 nucleotides match TRBD1. J was trimmed by 5 bases and V by 2 bases; bases with no gene match: 6. The CDR3 sequence is 15 residues long. Germline CDR1 MGHRA, CDR2 YSYEKL. The CDR3 DNA is TGCGCCAGCAGCCAACAGGGACAGTTTGATCAGCCCCAGCATTTT. It codes for CASSQQGQFDQPQHF.

The CDR3 DNA is TGTGCCAGCAGCCAAGTTGGGCGGGGGGGCACGAGTGGCTACACCTTC. It codes for CASSQVGRGGTSGYTF. The rearrangement links TRBV3-1 (or the pseudogene TRBV3-2) to TRBJ1-2, with D possibly TRBD1 on 6 matching bases. V lost 1 base, J lost 7 bases, and 19 bases lay in between. The length of the CDR3 is 16 residues. Germline lookup yields CDR1 LGHDT and CDR2 YNNKEL (reference sequence).

The chain has TRBV5-1 and TRBJ2-3; 7 bases line up with TRBD1. The CDR3 loop spans 15 amino acids. V trimming: 1 base; J trimming: 7 bases; junction bases outside the gene matches: 9. In germline, CDR1 is SGHRS, CDR2 YFSETQ. The CDR3 loop reads CASSLTPGQQNTQYF. The CDR3, as DNA: TGCGCCAGCAGCTTGACCCCGGGACAGCAAAATACGCAGTATTTT.

The V gene is TRBV19, the J gene TRBJ2-2, with D possibly matching TRBD1 (6 bases). Germline V gene lookup returns CDR1 LNHDA and CDR2 SQIVND (reference sequence). There are 18 residues in the CDR3. Trimming shortened V by 6 bases and J by 3 bases, and 23 bases separated the two germline ends. The CDR3 coding sequence is TGTGCCAGTAGAGGTGGTTCCGTGGGACAAAGGCACACCGGGGAGCTGTTTTTT. Translating gives CASRGGSVGQRHTGELFF.

The CDR3, as DNA: TGTGCCAGCAGCTTAAAGACAGGGTTGAACACTGAAGCTTTCTTT. Translation gives CASSLKTGLNTEAFF. V and J are TRBV5-4 and TRBJ1-1, with 7 bases aligning to TRBD1. Germline V gene data show CDR1 as SGHNT and CDR2 as YYREEE (reference sequence). This CDR3 has 15 residues. The V segment lost 2 bases and the J segment 0 bases; nucleotides outside the gene matches: 4. Based on the CDR3 plus reference TRBV5-4 and TRBJ1-1, the full variable domain is ETGVTQSPTHLIKTRGQQVTLRCSSQSGHNTVSWYQQALGQGPQFIFQYYREEENGRGNFPPRFSGLQFPNYSSELNVNALELDDSALYLCASSLKTGLNTEAFFGQGTRLTVV.

The CDR3 bases are TGTGCCAGCAGTCACCTCCGGGACAGCCGAAGAGGTGGGACTGAAGCTTTCTTT. This gives the protein CASSHLRDSRRGGTEAFF. The chain employs TRBV6-6 and TRBJ1-1, with 7 bases identical to TRBD1. The junction had 20 bases not matched to a gene; V was cut back by 5 bases and J by 5 bases. Per the germline V gene, CDR1 is MNHNY and CDR2 is SVGAGI (reference sequence). The CDR3 spans 18 residues.

J is TRBJ2-2 and V is TRBV28; 11 nucleotides agree with TRBD2. The CDR3 extends over 15 amino acids. The V segment lost 5 bases and the J segment 3 bases; nucleotides outside the gene matches: 2. Germline CDR1 is MDHEN and CDR2 is SYDVKM. DNA for the CDR3: TGTGCCAGCAGTCTAGCGGGGGGCTACACCGGGGAGCTGTTTTTT. Translating gives CASSLAGGYTGELFF.

The chain links TRBV18 to TRBJ1-2; 9 nucleotides line up with TRBD1. J was trimmed by 3 bases and V by 6 bases; bases with no gene match: 17. The CDR3 is 18 residues long. The germline gives CDR1 KGHSH, CDR2 LQKENI. The CDR3 here is CASSFFSPIQGADYGYTF. The CDR3 nucleotides read TGTGCCAGCTCCTTTTTTTCGCCGATACAGGGGGCTGACTATGGCTACACCTTC. Supplemented by reference TRBV18 and TRBJ1-2, the full variable domain reads NAGVMQNPRHLVRRRGQEARLRCSPMKGHSHVYWYRQLPEEGLKFMVYLQKENIIDESGMPKERFSAEFPKEGPSILRIQQVVRGDSAAYFCASSFFSPIQGADYGYTFGSGTRLTVV.

V and J are TRBV5-1 and TRBJ2-3; 14 nucleotides agree with TRBD2. The CDR3 covers 17 residues. The V and J ends lost 5 bases and 2 bases, in that order; junction bases with no gene match: 7. Germline V gene sequence: CDR1 SGHRS, CDR2 YFSETQ. The DNA for the CDR3 is TGCGCCAGCAGTCGCGGACTAGCGGGAGGTTCCACAGATACGCAGTATTTT. Translating it yields CASSRGLAGGSTDTQYF.

V is TRBV11-2 and J is TRBJ2-1; D ambiguous. The CDR3 spans 16 residues. Germline V gene lookup returns CDR1 SGHAT and CDR2 FQNNGV. V shed 4 bases and J shed 9 bases, with 22 bases lying between them. CDR3 in amino acids: CASSSLRSGHSREQFF. CDR3 DNA: TGTGCCAGCAGCTCCCTCCGAAGTGGCCATTCCCGTGAGCAGTTCTTC.

The chain carries TRBV9 and TRBJ2-2; no reliable D call. CDR3 size: 13 residues. V lost 7 bases and J lost 4, with 11 bases in between. Per germline, CDR1 SGDLS and CDR2 YYNGEE. This CDR3 is CASLRDTTGELFF. The DNA of the CDR3 is TGTGCCAGCTTAAGAGACACCACCGGGGAGCTGTTTTTT.

The chain employs TRBV5-1 and TRBJ1-6; 8 nucleotides align to TRBD1. CDR3 length equals 15 residues. Looked up from germline, CDR1 is SGHRS and CDR2 is YFSETQ. The trim removed 4 bases at V and 7 bases at J, leaving 7 bases unmatched. The DNA for the CDR3 is TGCGCCAGCAGCCCTTATCGGACAGGGAATTCACCCCTCCACTTT. Its protein is CASSPYRTGNSPLHF.

The CDR3: CASRPARGRFTEAFF. CDR3 nucleotide sequence: TGTGCCAGCAGACCTGCCAGGGGTCGGTTCACTGAAGCTTTCTTT. The chain has TRBV7-2 and TRBJ1-1, with D tentatively TRBD1 (6 bases). Germline assignment: CDR1 SGHTA and CDR2 FQGNSA. V was cut by 6 bases and J by 4 bases, with 18 bases left in between. The CDR3 is 15 amino acids.

The chain couples TRBV28 to TRBJ2-2; perhaps TRBD1 as D (5 bases). Trimming took 3 bases from V and 4 from J, leaving 9 bases between them. The CDR3 is made up of 14 amino acids. Germline assignment: CDR1 MDHEN and CDR2 SYDVKM. DNA for the CDR3: TGTGCCAGCAGTTTTCAGGGTGGCACCGGGGAGCTGTTTTTT. It translates to CASSFQGGTGELFF.

The chain joins TRBV14 to TRBJ1-2; D ambiguous. From germline, CDR1 is SGHDN and CDR2 FVKESK. V lost 0 bases and J lost 8, with 13 bases in between. The CDR3 contains 14 residues. The CDR3 region is CASSQDGAARGYTF. The CDR3 DNA is TGTGCCAGCAGCCAAGATGGTGCGGCGAGGGGCTACACCTTC.

The J gene is TRBJ2-1, the V gene TRBV11-2; 9 bases match TRBD2. The germline gives CDR1 SGHAT, CDR2 FQNNGV. The V gene end was trimmed by 5 bases and the J gene end by 14 bases; junction bases not matched to a gene: 16. The CDR3 is made up of 15 amino acids. Written as DNA, the CDR3 is TGTGCCAGCAGCCTTCGTCTAGCGGGGACCGCTCGGGAGTTCTTC. Its protein product is CASSLRLAGTAREFF.

This chain links TRBV12-3 or TRBV12-4 with TRBJ1-2; D might be TRBD1 (5 bases). There are 13 residues in the CDR3. V lost 2 bases to trimming and J lost 8 bases, with 12 bases between them. The CDR3 DNA sequence: TGTGCCAGCAGTTTACCCCCGGGGGAAGGCTACACCTTC. As protein: CASSLPPGEGYTF.

The rearrangement links TRBV5-4 to TRBJ1-1; weak D call: TRBD1 (6 bases). Germline V gene sequence: CDR1 SGHNT, CDR2 YYREEE (reference sequence). The CDR3 extends over 16 amino acids. V lost 6 bases, J lost 4 bases, and 22 bases lay in between. The CDR3 reads CASTPRGTKGGTEAFF. The CDR3 DNA reads as TGTGCCAGCACGCCTCGAGGGACAAAAGGAGGCACTGAAGCTTTCTTT.

The chain has TRBV7-8 and TRBJ2-7; no definite D call. The CDR3 is made up of 12 amino acids. The V end lost 5 bases, the J end lost 4 bases, and 9 bases lay between the germline ends. Germline V gene sequence: CDR1 SGHVS, CDR2 FQNEAQ. As DNA, the CDR3 is TGTGCCAGCAGCCCACCGGGTTACGAGCAGTACTTC. It translates to CASSPPGYEQYF.